This T cell receptor beta chain is from a study of blood T cell repertoires in COVID-19. Profiled with immunoSEQ multiplex PCR; TCRdb holds only in-frame clones, not every one. The sample lists 250,000 to 300,000 clones, 75% to 90% occurring once. This CDR3 comprises 12 residues. Trimming pared 6 bases from V and 5 bases from J, leaving 8 bases between. This clone has only a few counts. The receptor was isolated from a woman aged 40 to 50 who had recovered from COVID-19. The chain has TRBV12-3 or TRBV12-4 and TRBJ1-3; D remains unclear. What was sequenced was PBMCs or T cells enriched from blood (not recorded which). This chain's CDR3 is CASSGFRNTIYF. As DNA, the CDR3 is TGTGCCAGCAGCGGTTTTAGAAACACCATATATTTT.